The rows below give T cell receptor beta chains drawn from one sample of a study of OX40 agonist ivuxolimab in advanced cancers. Profiling relied on immunoSEQ multiplex PCR, and the TCRdb table lists in-frame clones only, not all of them. The sample shows 50,000 to 70,000 clones, over 70% of them seen only once. The sequencing here drew on CD4+ or CD8+ T cells sorted from blood, taken in a trial of the OX40 agonist ivuxolimab. The receptors originated from an adult with an advanced solid tumor such as melanoma, head and neck, liver or kidney cancer. The CDR3 runs from the conserved cysteine through the conserved F or W. A D gene is named only where the DNA matches it firmly. Where a row states a size, it is once, few, many or the class of an expanded clone; other rows omit it.

V: TRBV5-1
J: TRBJ1-2
D: NA
size: once
DNA: TGCGCCAGCAGACTAGGTATCAACTATGGCTACACCTTC
CDR3: CASRLGINYGYTF

V: TRBV7-9
J: TRBJ1-1
D: TRBD1
size: NA
DNA: TGTGCCAGCAGCTTAGGATCCGGGACAGGGACTGAAGCTTTCTTT
CDR3: CASSLGSGTGTEAFF

V: TRBV7-8
J: TRBJ1-4
D: TRBD1
size: NA
DNA: TGTGCCAGCAGCCGAAGGGCTGGCAACAGGGGTTCGGAAAAACTGTTTTTT
CDR3: CASSRRAGNRGSEKLFF

V: TRBV7-7
J: TRBJ2-3
D: TRBD2
size: NA
DNA: TGTGCCAGCAGCGCAGGGCGCGGGGGGGCGGCAGATACGCAGTATTTT
CDR3: CASSAGRGGAADTQYF

V: TRBV2
J: TRBJ1-6
D: NA
size: once
DNA: TGTGCCAGCAGTGATCGGGGGCTTAATTCACCCCTCCACTTT
CDR3: CASSDRGLNSPLHF

V: TRBV19
J: TRBJ1-1
D: NA
size: NA
DNA: TGTGCCAGTAGTATAGGTGCCCCAGGGTTAATAGGGACCTTGAACACTGAAGCTTTCTTT
CDR3: CASSIGAPGLIGTLNTEAFF

V: TRBV28
J: TRBJ1-2
D: NA
size: NA
DNA: TGTGCCAGCAGTTTTAACAGGGGCTACACCTTC
CDR3: CASSFNRGYTF

V: TRBV7-3
J: TRBJ2-3
D: TRBD2
size: NA
DNA: TGTGCCAGGGCGGGGGGCCCCGATACGCAGTATTTT
CDR3: CARAGGPDTQYF

V: TRBV28
J: TRBJ2-3
D: TRBD2
size: once
DNA: TGTGCCAGCAGCGAAACCGGGACTAGCGGCAGCACAGATACGCAGTATTTT
CDR3: CASSETGTSGSTDTQYF

V: TRBV7-2
J: TRBJ2-7
D: NA
size: NA
DNA: TGTGCCACTTCCGAGCTCCCAGGGATTTACGAGCAGTACTTC
CDR3: CATSELPGIYEQYF

V: TRBV5-1
J: TRBJ2-1
D: NA
size: NA
DNA: TGCGCCAGCAGGGGCGGAGAGCCCACAGCGGGCAATGAGCAGTTCTTC
CDR3: CASRGGEPTAGNEQFF